This T cell receptor beta chain was captured in a study of blood T cells in healthy people across ages. Findings and limits, study-wide: Roughly linearly, TCR beta diversity per million T cells fell as age increased. Versus aged donors, long-lived donors had higher diversity and more naive CD4+ cells.

A sample-barcoded 5' primer and a J-beta primer mix were used in a second PCR of roughly 7 to 11 cycles. A single record per CDR3 protein comes from TCRdb applying MiXCR to the 5' RACE reads. This table holds roughly 1,500,000 distinct CDR3 sequences, approximately 32% found once. In its sample, this clonotype was seen once. Its antigen is not known. Trimming at V came to 3 bases and at J to 4 bases, leaving 8 bases not matched to a gene. The CDR3 has 17 amino acids. Germline loops: CDR1 LGHNA, CDR2 YNFKEQ. This TCR came from a woman aged 30 to 39 in good health. The rearrangement joins TRBV4-2 to TRBJ2-2, with 10 bases fitting TRBD2. Specimen: blood. In DNA form, the CDR3 reads TGTGCCAGCAGCCATCATTGGACTAGCGGATCCACCGGGGAGCTGTTTTTT. It translates to CASSHHWTSGSTGELFF.